One sample yielded the 11 T cell receptor beta chains listed below, sequenced in a study of technical replicates of blood from a few donors. Clones were read by immunoSEQ multiplex PCR, and TCRdb kept only the in-frame ones, dropping some. The sample lists roughly 79,000 clones; 90% to 96% were seen once. The specimen was T cells isolated from PBMCs. These receptors originate from a human donor in good health.

The chain combines TRBV9 with TRBJ2-1; maybe TRBD2 (5 bases). CDR1 is SGDLS, CDR2 YYNGEE, per germline. The V end was cut by 4 bases, the J end by 6 bases, with 20 bases between. The CDR3 covers 16 residues. CDR3 region: CASSPQSGTSGNEQFF. DNA of the CDR3: TGTGCCAGCAGCCCCCAATCGGGCACTAGTGGCAATGAGCAGTTCTTC.

The rearrangement joins TRBV28 to TRBJ2-7; 7 nucleotides line up with TRBD2. Germline CDR1 MDHEN, CDR2 SYDVKM. This CDR3 has 15 residues. V was clipped by 7 bases and J by 4 bases; unmatched bases: 13. CDR3 DNA sequence: TGTGCCAGCATTACTTTTGGCGGGGAGGGTTACGAGCAGTACTTC. Encoded protein: CASITFGGEGYEQYF.

The chain employs TRBV7-8 and TRBJ2-7; 7 bases fit TRBD2. The germline V gene has CDR1 SGHVS and CDR2 FQNEAQ. V lost 5 bases and J lost 2; bases outside the gene matches: 6. The CDR3 extends over 14 amino acids. The CDR3 DNA reads TGTGCCAGCAGCGAAGACACTAGCGCCTACGAGCAGTACTTC. Translated, it gives CASSEDTSAYEQYF.

The V and J genes are TRBV6-1 and TRBJ2-2, with D unclear. Germline assignment: CDR1 MNHNS and CDR2 SASEGT. The CDR3 runs to 13 residues. V was pared by 3 bases and J by 5 bases, with 7 bases between. The CDR3 protein is CASSDTRTGELFF. CDR3 bases: TGTGCCAGCAGTGACACCAGAACCGGGGAGCTGTTTTTT.

The chain couples TRBV27 to TRBJ2-3, with D unresolved. V was clipped by 3 bases and J by 2 bases, with 12 bases between them. CDR3 length: 15 residues. Looked up from germline, CDR1 is MNHEY and CDR2 is SMNVEV (reference sequence). The CDR3 region has the DNA TGTGCCAGCAGTTTCTACTCCCTAAACACAGATACGCAGTATTTT. Translating gives CASSFYSLNTDTQYF.

CDR3 nucleotides: TGTGCCAGCAGCGATCCGGGAGGACCCTATGGCTACACCTTC. Its translation: CASSDPGGPYGYTF. The chain recombines TRBV9 with TRBJ1-2; no definite D call. CDR3 length equals 14 residues. The ends were cut back, 3 bases at V and 4 bases at J, with 13 bases in the middle. Germline CDR1 and CDR2: SGDLS and YYNGEE.

The table lists this clone with a count of one. This chain joins TRBV7-9 and TRBJ2-3; the D gene is possibly TRBD1 (8 bases). This CDR3 comprises 15 residues. Germline loops: CDR1 SEHNR, CDR2 FQNEAQ (reference sequence). The ends were cut back, 6 bases at V and 6 bases at J, with 19 bases in the middle. CDR3 in amino acids: CASSQGASGVDTQYF. The CDR3 nucleotides read TGTGCCAGCAGTCAGGGGGCTAGCGGTGTGGATACGCAGTATTTT.

This chain connects TRBV27 to TRBJ2-3; TRBD2 matches 9 bases. J was trimmed by 6 bases and V by 3 bases; bases with no gene match: 4. The CDR3 spans 14 residues. CDR1 MNHEY and CDR2 SMNVEV come from the germline V gene (reference sequence). The CDR3 region has the DNA TGTGCCAGCAGTTTTCTAGCGGGAATGGATACGCAGTATTTT. This translates into CASSFLAGMDTQYF.

V usage is TRBV7-6 and J usage is TRBJ1-1; tentatively, D is TRBD1 (5 bases). Trimming shortened V by 0 bases and J by 4 bases, and 12 bases separated the two germline ends. This CDR3 has 15 residues. CDR1 and CDR2 from the germline V gene are SGHVS and FNYEAQ. The CDR3 region is CASSLAWDRGTEAFF. In DNA form, the CDR3 reads TGTGCCAGCAGCTTAGCGTGGGATAGGGGCACTGAAGCTTTCTTT.

This chain uses TRBV14 with TRBJ1-5; D may be TRBD1 (5 bases). This CDR3 has 14 residues. Germline CDR1 reads SGHDN; CDR2 reads FVKESK. V lost 8 bases to trimming and J lost 0 bases, with 11 bases between them. The CDR3 bases are TGTGCCAGCGGCAGGGAGGTTAGCAATCAGCCCCAGCATTTT. Translating it yields CASGREVSNQPQHF.

The chain uses TRBV18 and TRBJ2-7, with 11 bases identical to TRBD1. Trimming at V came to 3 bases and at J to 3 bases, leaving 4 bases not matched to a gene. Germline assignment: CDR1 KGHSH and CDR2 LQKENI. The CDR3 totals 15 residues. The CDR3 protein is CASSPGGTGGYEQYF. CDR3 sequence (DNA): TGTGCCAGCTCACCTGGGGGGACAGGGGGCTACGAGCAGTACTTC.